This record concerns one T cell receptor (beta chain) sequence. The germline gives CDR1 MDHEN, CDR2 SYDVKM. The CDR3 consists of 16 residues. This entry comes from a study of blood T cells in healthy people across ages. For the second PCR, which ran for roughly 6 to 12 cycles, a sample-barcoded 5' primer and a J-beta primer mix were used. TCRdb reanalysed the 5' RACE reads using MiXCR and keeps one entry per CDR3 protein. The top ten clones hold over 25% of a sample with around 320,000 distinct CDR3 sequences, 25% to 30% of them seen once. The TCR originated in a woman in her 70s in good health. Sequenced: blood. The chain links TRBV28 to TRBJ2-5; weak D call: TRBD1 (7 bases). The end of the DNA aligns better with TRBJ2-1, so the J call may be wrong. CDR3 DNA sequence: TGTGCCAGCAGTTTAATCGGCGGAGGGACAGTCAATGAGCAGTTCTTC. Residues: CASSLIGGGTVNEQFF.